This T cell receptor (beta chain) was recovered during a study of T cell repertoires in cytomegalovirus infection. Study as a whole: In public TCR beta signatures, there were indications of both CMV infection and matching HLA type. Study-level results: Identification of carriers of CMV plus the relevant HLA was performed using cumulative public TCR beta family frequency. It was HLA-C-restricted CMV-specific TCR beta clonotypes that dominated the response ex vivo.

CDR3 length: 14 residues. V was pared by 6 bases and J by 10 bases, with 9 bases of the junction left unmatched. The germline V gene has CDR1 SEHNR and CDR2 FQNEAQ (reference sequence). TCRdb fed the reads into MiXCR, producing one record per CDR3 protein. The sample lists 150,000 or so distinct CDR3 sequences, around 22% occurring once. This clonotype has a count of ten or more. What it recognizes is unknown. The sequenced material came from PBMCs. The chain employs TRBV7-9 and TRBJ1-6, with TRBD1 matching over 7 bases. This TCR came from a human donor in good health (CMV status not recorded). Some clones in this sample may be carry-over from other donors' samples. CDR3 sequence reads: CASSQEPGGSPLHF. The CDR3 bases are TGTGCCAGCAGTCAAGAGCCAGGGGGGTCACCCCTCCACTTT.